Below, one TCR beta chain is given with its context. No antigen is known for it. This specimen belongs to a study of shared clonotypes between healthy human individuals. About the research overall: Donor composition was a couple of women and a few men, aged 18 to 49. Regarding the study as a whole: The donor pool, a small one, limited the genetic and exposure-history diversity represented. Sequencing depth was expected to affect clonotype sharing among donors.

The CDR3 is 15 amino acids. Germline assignment: CDR1 MRHNA and CDR2 SNTAGT. Unmatched junction bases numbered 8, after V lost 4 bases and J lost 7 bases. The test was conducted at deep level. The data were produced by immunoSEQ multiplex PCR, yet TCRdb's version contains in-frame clones alone and is incomplete. The sample has fewer than 600,000 clones, 79% seen once. The sample was PBMCs. This receptor was identified in a woman between 40 and 55 years old in good health. Some clones in this sample may be carry-over from other donors' samples. The V and J genes are TRBV6-4 and TRBJ2-2; 8 bases align to TRBD1. Here the CDR3 DNA reads TGTGCCAGCAGTGTCTCAGGGGGCGCGGGCGGGGAGCTGTTTTTT. Encoded protein: CASSVSGGAGGELFF.